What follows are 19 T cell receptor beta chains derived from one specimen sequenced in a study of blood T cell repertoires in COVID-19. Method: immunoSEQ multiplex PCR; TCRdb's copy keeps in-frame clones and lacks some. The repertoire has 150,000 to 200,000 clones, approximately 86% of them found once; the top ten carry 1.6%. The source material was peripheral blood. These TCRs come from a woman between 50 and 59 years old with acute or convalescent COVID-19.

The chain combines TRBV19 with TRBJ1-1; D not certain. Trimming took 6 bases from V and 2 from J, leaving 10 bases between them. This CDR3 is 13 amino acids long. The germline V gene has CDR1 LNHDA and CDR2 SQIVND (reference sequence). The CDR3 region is CASRPFTNTEAFF. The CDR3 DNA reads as TGTGCCAGTAGGCCCTTTACTAACACTGAAGCTTTCTTT.

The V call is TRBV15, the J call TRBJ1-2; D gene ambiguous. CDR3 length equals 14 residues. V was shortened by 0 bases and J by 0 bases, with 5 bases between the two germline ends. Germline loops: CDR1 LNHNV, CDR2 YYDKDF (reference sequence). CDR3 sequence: CATSRDRANYGYTF. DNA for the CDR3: TGTGCCACCAGCAGAGATCGGGCTAACTATGGCTACACCTTC.

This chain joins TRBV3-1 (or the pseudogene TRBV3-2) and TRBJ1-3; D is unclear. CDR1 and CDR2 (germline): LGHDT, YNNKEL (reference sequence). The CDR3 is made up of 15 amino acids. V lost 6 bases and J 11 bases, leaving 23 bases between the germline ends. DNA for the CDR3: TGTGCCAGCAGTCAGCTCTCCCGGGGTGAAACGGCCATATATTTT. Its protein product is CASSQLSRGETAIYF.

The CDR3 DNA sequence: TGTGCCACCAAGGGACTCTCCGGCTCCTACGAGCAGTACTTC. Translating it yields CATKGLSGSYEQYF. The V call is TRBV10-3, the J call TRBJ2-7, with D possibly TRBD2 on 6 matching bases. The germline V gene encodes CDR1 ENHRY and CDR2 SYGVKD. The CDR3 runs to 14 residues. V was cut by 10 bases and J by 0 bases, with 16 bases left in between.

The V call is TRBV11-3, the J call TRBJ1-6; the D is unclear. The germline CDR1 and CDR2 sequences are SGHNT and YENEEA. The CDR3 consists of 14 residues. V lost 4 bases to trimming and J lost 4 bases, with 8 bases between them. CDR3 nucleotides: TGTGCCAGCAGCTCCAACAGTTATAATTCACCCCTCCACTTT. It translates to CASSSNSYNSPLHF. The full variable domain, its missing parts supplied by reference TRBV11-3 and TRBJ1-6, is EAGVVQSPRYKIIEKKQPVAFWCNPISGHNTLYWYLQNLGQGPELLIRYENEEAVDDSQLPKDRFSAERLKGVDSTLKIQPAELGDSAVYLCASSSNSYNSPLHFGNGTRLTVT.

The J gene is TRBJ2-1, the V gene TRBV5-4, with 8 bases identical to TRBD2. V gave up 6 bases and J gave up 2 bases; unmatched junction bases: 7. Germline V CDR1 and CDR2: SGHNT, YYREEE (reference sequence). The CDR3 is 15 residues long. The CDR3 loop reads CASNGGGPTYNEQFF. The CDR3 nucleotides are TGTGCCAGCAACGGGGGGGGCCCCACCTACAATGAGCAGTTCTTC.

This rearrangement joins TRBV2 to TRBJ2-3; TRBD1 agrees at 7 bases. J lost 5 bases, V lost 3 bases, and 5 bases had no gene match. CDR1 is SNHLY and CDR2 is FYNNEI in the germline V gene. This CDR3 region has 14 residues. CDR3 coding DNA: TGTGCCAGCAGTGATGGTCAGGGGGTAGATACGCAGTATTTT. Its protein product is CASSDGQGVDTQYF.

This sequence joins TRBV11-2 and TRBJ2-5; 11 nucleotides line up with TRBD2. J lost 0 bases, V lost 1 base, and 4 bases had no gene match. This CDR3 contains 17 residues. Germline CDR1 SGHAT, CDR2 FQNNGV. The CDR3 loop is CASSLVGLAVYQETQYF. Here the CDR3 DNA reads TGTGCCAGCAGCTTAGTGGGACTAGCGGTTTACCAAGAGACCCAGTACTTC.

The DNA for the CDR3 is TGTGCCAGCAGCCAAGAAGTGAGGGGGCAGAATAATTCACCCCTCCACTTT. It codes for CASSQEVRGQNNSPLHF. The chain has TRBV4-2 and TRBJ1-6; 7 bases map to TRBD1. CDR1 LGHNA and CDR2 YNFKEQ come from the germline V gene. V lost 0 bases, J lost 5 bases, and 7 bases stayed unmatched. The CDR3 has 17 amino acids.

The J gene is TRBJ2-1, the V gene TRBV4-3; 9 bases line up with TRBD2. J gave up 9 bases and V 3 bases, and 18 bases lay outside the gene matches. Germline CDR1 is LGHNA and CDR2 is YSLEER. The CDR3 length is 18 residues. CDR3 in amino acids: CASSHRIPSSGRAVEQFF. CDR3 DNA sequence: TGCGCCAGCAGCCATCGAATTCCGAGTAGCGGGAGAGCGGTTGAGCAGTTCTTC.

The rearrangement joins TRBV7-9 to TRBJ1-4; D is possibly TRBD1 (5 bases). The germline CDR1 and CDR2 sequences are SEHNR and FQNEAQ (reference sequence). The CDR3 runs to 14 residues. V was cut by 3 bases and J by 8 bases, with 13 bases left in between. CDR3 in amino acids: CASSFKTVYEKLFF. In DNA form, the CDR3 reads TGTGCCAGCAGCTTTAAGACAGTATACGAAAAACTGTTTTTT.

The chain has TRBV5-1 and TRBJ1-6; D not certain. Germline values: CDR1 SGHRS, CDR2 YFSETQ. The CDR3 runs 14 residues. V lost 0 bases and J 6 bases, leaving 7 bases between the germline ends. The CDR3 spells CASSLEQLNSPLHF. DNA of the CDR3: TGCGCCAGCAGCTTGGAGCAACTTAATTCACCCCTCCACTTT.

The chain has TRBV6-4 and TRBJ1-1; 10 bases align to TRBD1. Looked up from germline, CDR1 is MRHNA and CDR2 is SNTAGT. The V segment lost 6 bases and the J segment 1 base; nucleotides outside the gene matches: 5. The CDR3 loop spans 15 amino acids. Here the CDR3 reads CASRPRDRGNTEAFF. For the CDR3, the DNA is TGTGCCAGCAGACCCCGGGACAGGGGGAACACTGAAGCTTTCTTT.

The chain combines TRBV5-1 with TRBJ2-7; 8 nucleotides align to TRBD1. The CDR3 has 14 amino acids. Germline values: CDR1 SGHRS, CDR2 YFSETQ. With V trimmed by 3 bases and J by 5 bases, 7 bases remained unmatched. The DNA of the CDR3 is TGCGCCAGCAGCTCGGGACAGGATCCCCACGAGCAGTACTTC. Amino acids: CASSSGQDPHEQYF.

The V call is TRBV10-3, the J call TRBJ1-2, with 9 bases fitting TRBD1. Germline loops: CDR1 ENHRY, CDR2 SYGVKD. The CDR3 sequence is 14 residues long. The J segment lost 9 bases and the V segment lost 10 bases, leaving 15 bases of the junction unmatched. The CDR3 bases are TGTGCCACTGGCGGGGACAGGGATTTAATTAGCTACACCTTC. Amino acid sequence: CATGGDRDLISYTF.

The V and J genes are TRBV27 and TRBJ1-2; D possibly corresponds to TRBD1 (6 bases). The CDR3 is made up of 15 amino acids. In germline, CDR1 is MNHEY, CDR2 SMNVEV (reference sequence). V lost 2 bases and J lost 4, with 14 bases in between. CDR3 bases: TGTGCCAGCAGTTTAGGCGGGGGGCAGGGCTATGGCTACACCTTC. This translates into CASSLGGGQGYGYTF.

The CDR3 DNA sequence: TGTGCCAGCAGTTATATACCGGGACAGGGGAGGGATGAGCAGTTCTTC. It translates to CASSYIPGQGRDEQFF. The V gene is TRBV6-5, the J gene TRBJ2-1, with 10 positions matching TRBD1. Germline V gene sequence: CDR1 MNHEY, CDR2 SVGAGI. The V and J ends lost 3 bases and 8 bases, in that order; junction bases with no gene match: 10. The length of the CDR3 is 16 residues.

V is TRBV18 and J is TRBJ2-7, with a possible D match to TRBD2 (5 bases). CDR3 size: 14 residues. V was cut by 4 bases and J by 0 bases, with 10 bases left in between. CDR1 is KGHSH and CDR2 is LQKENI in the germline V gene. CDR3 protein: CASSRMGASYEQYF. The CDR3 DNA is TGTGCCAGCTCACGTATGGGAGCCTCCTACGAGCAGTACTTC.

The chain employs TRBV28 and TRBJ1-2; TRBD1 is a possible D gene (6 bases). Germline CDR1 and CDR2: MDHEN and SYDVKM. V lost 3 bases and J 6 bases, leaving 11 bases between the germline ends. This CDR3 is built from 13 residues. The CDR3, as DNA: TGTGCCAGCAGTTTGGGGGGGGCGGATGGCTACACCTTC. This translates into CASSLGGADGYTF.